A selection of T cell receptor beta chains follows, all from one sample in a study of blood T cells in healthy people across ages. TCRdb recomputed calls from the 5' RACE reads with MiXCR, one row per CDR3 protein. The table records about 1.4 million distinct CDR3 sequences, roughly 64% of them present only once. The specimen was blood. The receptor set was obtained from a man between 18 and 29 years old in good health. The conserved cysteine and the conserved F or W are not part of the CDR3 here. A D gene is named only where the DNA matches it firmly.

TRBV10-3	TRBD1	13	TRBJ2-7	AISEVGTATYEQY
TRBV12-3/TRBV12-4	-	12	TRBJ1-2	ASSLGDGGYGYT
TRBV12-3/TRBV12-4	-	15	TRBJ2-3	ASSFGAPGPDTDTQY
TRBV14	-	11	TRBJ1-6	ASSQVDDSPLH
TRBV10-1	-	9	TRBJ2-7	ASSASREQY
TRBV12-5	-	10	TRBJ1-1	ASGFAHTEAF
TRBV27	TRBD1	13	TRBJ2-7	ASRPGQGAINEQY
TRBV5-1	-	11	TRBJ2-7	ASRQDRFYEQY
TRBV20-1	-	11	TRBJ2-3	SATDISTDTQY
TRBV2	-	11	-	ASSEGSLGEQY
TRBV9	-	12	TRBJ1-5	ASSVEDSNQPQH
TRBV18	-	10	TRBJ2-5	ASSPVFETQY
TRBV5-1	-	13	TRBJ2-7	ASSLFPVTSYEQY
TRBV10-3	-	11	TRBJ2-7	AIGGEPGYEQY
TRBV7-9	TRBD2	15	TRBJ2-1	ASSPQPGTSAHNEQF
TRBV28	-	12	TRBJ2-3	ASSLSQMTDTQY
TRBV7-9	TRBD1	14	TRBJ1-2	ASSTLGQELSYGYT
TRBV12-3/TRBV12-4	TRBD1	13	TRBJ2-7	ASSPNPGQNYEQY
TRBV2	-	8	TRBJ2-7	ASSGREQY
TRBV15	-	11	TRBJ1-1	ATSRDLKGWAF